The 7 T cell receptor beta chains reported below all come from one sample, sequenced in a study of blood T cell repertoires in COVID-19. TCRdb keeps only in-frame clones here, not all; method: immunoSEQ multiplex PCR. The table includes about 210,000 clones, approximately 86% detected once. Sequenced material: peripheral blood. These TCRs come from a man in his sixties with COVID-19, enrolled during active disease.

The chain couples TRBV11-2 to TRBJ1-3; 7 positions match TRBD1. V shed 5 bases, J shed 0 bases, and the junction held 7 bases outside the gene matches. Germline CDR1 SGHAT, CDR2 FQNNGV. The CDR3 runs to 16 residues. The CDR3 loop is CASSQGGPFSGNTIYF. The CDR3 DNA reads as TGTGCCAGCAGCCAAGGGGGCCCTTTCTCTGGAAACACCATATATTTT. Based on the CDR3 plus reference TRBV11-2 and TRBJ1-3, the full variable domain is EAGVAQSPRYKIIEKRQSVAFWCNPISGHATLYWYQQILGQGPKLLIQFQNNGVVDDSQLPKDRFSAERLKGVDSTLKIQPAKLEDSAVYLCASSQGGPFSGNTIYFGEGSWLTVV.

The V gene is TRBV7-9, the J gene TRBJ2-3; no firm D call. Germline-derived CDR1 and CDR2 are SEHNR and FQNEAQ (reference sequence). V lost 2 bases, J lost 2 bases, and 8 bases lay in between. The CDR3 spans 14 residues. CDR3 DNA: TGTGCCAGCAGCTTAACCGGTCCCACAGATACGCAGTATTTT. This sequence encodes CASSLTGPTDTQYF.

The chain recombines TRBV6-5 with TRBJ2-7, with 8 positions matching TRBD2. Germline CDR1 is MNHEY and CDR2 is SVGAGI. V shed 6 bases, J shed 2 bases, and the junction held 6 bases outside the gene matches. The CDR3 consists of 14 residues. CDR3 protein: CASRGTSGPYEQYF. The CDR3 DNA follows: TGTGCCAGCAGAGGTACTAGCGGCCCCTACGAGCAGTACTTC.

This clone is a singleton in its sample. CDR3: CASSPWGGGEKLFF. The CDR3 DNA follows: TGTGCCAGCAGTCCTTGGGGAGGAGGTGAAAAACTGTTTTTT. The V gene is TRBV27, the J gene TRBJ1-4; D remains ambiguous. Germline CDR1 reads MNHEY; CDR2 reads SMNVEV (reference sequence). V was trimmed by 5 bases and J by 7 bases, leaving 14 bases between them. The CDR3 runs to 14 residues.

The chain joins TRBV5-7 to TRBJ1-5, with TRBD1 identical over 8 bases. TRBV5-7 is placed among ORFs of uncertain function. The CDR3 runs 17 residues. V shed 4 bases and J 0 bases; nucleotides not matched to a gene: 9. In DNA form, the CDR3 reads TGTGCCAGCAGCCCACGGACAGGGCAATATAGCAATCAGCCCCAGCATTTT. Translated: CASSPRTGQYSNQPQHF.

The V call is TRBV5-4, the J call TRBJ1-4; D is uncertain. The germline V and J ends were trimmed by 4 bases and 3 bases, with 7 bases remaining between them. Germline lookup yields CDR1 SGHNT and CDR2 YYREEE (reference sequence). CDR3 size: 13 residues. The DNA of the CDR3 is TGTGCCAGCAGCACGGGTTCTAATGAAAAACTGTTTTTT. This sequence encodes CASSTGSNEKLFF.

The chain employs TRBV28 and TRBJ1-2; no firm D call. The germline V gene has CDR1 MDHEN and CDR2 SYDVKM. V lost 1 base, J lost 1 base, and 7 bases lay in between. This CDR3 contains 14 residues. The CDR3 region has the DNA TGTGCCAGCAGTTTATTAGCTGTTAACTATGGCTACACCTTC. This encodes CASSLLAVNYGYTF.